This entry lists 5 T cell receptor beta chains sequenced from one sample in a study of early T cells in non-severe SARS-CoV-2 infection. A single record per CDR3 protein comes from TCRdb applying MiXCR to the 5' RACE reads. The sample includes tens of thousands of distinct CDR3 sequences, around 12% of them seen just once. The source material was whole blood. The origin of the receptors is an adult who was a healthcare worker with PCR-confirmed SARS-CoV-2 infection or an uninfected control (not recorded which).

This clonotype has a handful of counts. V is TRBV28 and J is TRBJ2-5; 12 nucleotides line up with TRBD2. There are 14 residues in the CDR3. The germline V gene encodes CDR1 MDHEN and CDR2 SYDVKM. Losses at the gene ends were 3 bases for V and 8 bases for J; bases not matched to a gene: 4. CDR3 DNA: TGTGCCAGCAGTTTTGGACTAGCGGGAATAACCCAGTACTTC. This gives the protein CASSFGLAGITQYF.

This clonotype was recorded a few times. The V call is TRBV6-2 or TRBV6-3, the J call TRBJ2-7; D might be TRBD1 (5 bases). Trimming cost V 7 bases and J 4 bases, with 14 bases left between them. The CDR3 extends over 13 amino acids. From germline, CDR1 is MNHEY and CDR2 SVGEGT. The CDR3 loop reads CASTFRQQYEQYF. The CDR3 DNA reads as TGTGCCAGCACCTTCCGACAGCAGTACGAGCAGTACTTC.

This clonotype occurred many times. The chain joins TRBV7-9 to TRBJ2-4; TRBD1 agrees at 7 bases. The CDR3 covers 15 residues. Germline CDR1 SEHNR, CDR2 FQNEAQ (reference sequence). The ends lost 1 base at V and 4 bases at J; junction bases unmatched: 4. The CDR3 sequence is CASSLVETGKNIQYF. CDR3 in DNA: TGTGCCAGCAGCTTAGTCGAGACAGGGAAAAACATTCAGTACTTC.

This clonotype has a handful of counts. This chain uses TRBV7-8 with TRBJ1-4; 9 bases map to TRBD1. The germline V gene encodes CDR1 SGHVS and CDR2 FQNEAQ. This CDR3 has 14 amino acids. J was trimmed by 11 bases and V by 5 bases; bases with no gene match: 9. CDR3 DNA sequence: TGTGCCAGCAGCCCCCGGACAGGGGTGAGCAAACTGTTTTTT. Its translation: CASSPRTGVSKLFF.

This clonotype turned up a few times. J is TRBJ2-5 and V is TRBV2; D uncertain. The length of the CDR3 is 15 residues. Germline V gene lookup returns CDR1 SNHLY and CDR2 FYNNEI. V lost 7 bases and J 6 bases, leaving 21 bases between the germline ends. Written as DNA, the CDR3 is TGTGCCAGCACTCCAGAGGCAGTCGTGCAAAAGACCCAGTACTTC. Protein sequence: CASTPEAVVQKTQYF.